The T cell receptor beta chain described here comes from a study of cytomegalovirus exposure and HLA in healthy donors. Comments on this clone: Its antigen is currently unknown.

Study-wide points: Per published reports, the classifier diagnosed cytomegalovirus status with high specificity and sensitivity. Sequencing likely produced, as an artifact, a cluster of highly shared sequence variants.

The CDR3 is made up of 14 amino acids. The germline V gene has CDR1 MDHEN and CDR2 SYDVKM. The ends lost 5 bases at V and 3 bases at J; junction bases unmatched: 7. PCR involved 60 Vbeta and 13 Jbeta primers. TCRdb's table, derived via immunoSEQ multiplex PCR, lists solely in-frame clones and lacks some. The sample shows about 160,000 clones, over 65% of them seen only once. Healthy individuals who donated bone marrow served as the donors. This TCR was recovered from a man aged 35-49 years in good health and CMV-seropositive. The J gene is TRBJ2-7, the V gene TRBV28; 7 bases line up with TRBD1. Sequencing input: PBMCs. The CDR3 loop reads CASSARDRSYEQYF. DNA of the CDR3: TGTGCCAGCAGTGCCCGGGACAGAAGCTACGAGCAGTACTTC.